The T cell receptor (beta chain) described here comes from a study of T cell changes during pregnancy in multiple sclerosis. The CDR3 has 16 residues. The germline CDR1 and CDR2 sequences are MNHEY and SMNVEV (reference sequence). The V and J ends lost 4 bases and 4 bases respectively, with 19 bases between them. Generated by immunoSEQ multiplex PCR, the TCRdb table keeps only in-frame clones and is missing some. The sample lists 45,000 to 60,000 clones; around 93% were seen once. The clonotype was recovered from a female donor with multiple sclerosis, enrolled in a pregnancy study. Here the sequenced sample was peripheral blood, taken in the second trimester of pregnancy. The chain links TRBV27 to TRBJ1-1, with D possibly TRBD1 on 5 matching bases. DNA for the CDR3: TGTGCCAGCAGTTCACGGGGGAGGGAGGGGCGCACTGAAGCTTTCTTT. Translated: CASSSRGREGRTEAFF.